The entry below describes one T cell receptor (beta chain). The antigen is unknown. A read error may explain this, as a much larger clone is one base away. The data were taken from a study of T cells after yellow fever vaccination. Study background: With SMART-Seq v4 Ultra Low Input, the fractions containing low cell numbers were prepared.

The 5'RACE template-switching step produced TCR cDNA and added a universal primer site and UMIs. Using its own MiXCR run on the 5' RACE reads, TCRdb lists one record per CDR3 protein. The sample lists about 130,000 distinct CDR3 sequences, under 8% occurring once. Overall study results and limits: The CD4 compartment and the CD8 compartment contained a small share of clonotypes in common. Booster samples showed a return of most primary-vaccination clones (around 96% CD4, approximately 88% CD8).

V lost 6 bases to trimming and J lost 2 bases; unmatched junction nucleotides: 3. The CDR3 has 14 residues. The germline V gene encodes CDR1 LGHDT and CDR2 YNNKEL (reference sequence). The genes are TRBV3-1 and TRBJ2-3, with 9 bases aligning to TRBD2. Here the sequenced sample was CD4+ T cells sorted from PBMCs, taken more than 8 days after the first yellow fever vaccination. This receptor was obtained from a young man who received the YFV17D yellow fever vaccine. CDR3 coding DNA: TGTGCCAGCAGGGCTAGCGGGGACACAGATACGCAGTATTTT. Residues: CASRASGDTDTQYF.